This T cell receptor (beta chain) was recorded in a study of T cell responses to AZD1222 COVID-19 vaccine. Germline-derived CDR1 and CDR2 are LGHDT and YNNKEL (reference sequence). V was cut by 5 bases and J by 4 bases, with 12 bases left in between. This CDR3 has 14 residues. A remark on this clone: Its antigen remains unidentified.

Overall study findings and caveats: An increase in Spike-specific TCR breadth and depth was observed after two AZD1222 doses. The CD4 TCRs associated with vaccination extended across spike and predominated at 160-218 and 743-854.

Produced via immunoSEQ multiplex PCR; TCRdb's table is partial and in-frame only. Here the sample spans over 45,000 clones, about 89% being singletons. The V call is TRBV3-1 (or the pseudogene TRBV3-2), the J call TRBJ2-1; D assignment may be TRBD1 or TRBD2 (5 bases each). Here the sequenced sample was peripheral blood, taken 28 days after the second AZD1222 dose. The clonotype originates from an adult who received the AZD1222 COVID-19 vaccine. The CDR3 DNA follows: TGTGCCAGCAGCTACCGGGACCCTTACAATGAGCAGTTCTTC. Amino acid sequence: CASSYRDPYNEQFF.